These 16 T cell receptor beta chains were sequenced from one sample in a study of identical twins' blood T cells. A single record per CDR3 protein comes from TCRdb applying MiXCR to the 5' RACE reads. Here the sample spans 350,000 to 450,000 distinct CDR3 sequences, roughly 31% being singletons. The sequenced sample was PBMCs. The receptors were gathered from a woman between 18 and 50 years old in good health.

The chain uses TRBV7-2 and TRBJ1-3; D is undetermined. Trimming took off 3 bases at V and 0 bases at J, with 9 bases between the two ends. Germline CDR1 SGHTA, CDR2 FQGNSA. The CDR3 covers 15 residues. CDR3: CASSFTRLSGNTIYF. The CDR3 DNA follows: TGTGCCAGCAGCTTTACTCGCCTCTCTGGAAACACCATATATTTT.

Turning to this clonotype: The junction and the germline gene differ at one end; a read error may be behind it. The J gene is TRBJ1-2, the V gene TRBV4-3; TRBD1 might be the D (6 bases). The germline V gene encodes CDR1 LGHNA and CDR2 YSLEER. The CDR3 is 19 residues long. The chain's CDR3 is CASSQDRGLRPGEVYGHTF. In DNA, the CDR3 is TGCGCCAGCAGCCAAGATCGGGGGCTCAGGCCAGGAGAGGTCTATGGCCACACCTTC.

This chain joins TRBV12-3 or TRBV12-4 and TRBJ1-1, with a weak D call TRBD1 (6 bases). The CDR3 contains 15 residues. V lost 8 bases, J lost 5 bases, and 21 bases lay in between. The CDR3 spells CASDPRGGSRTEAFF. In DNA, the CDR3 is TGTGCCAGCGACCCTAGAGGGGGAAGTCGGACTGAAGCTTTCTTT.

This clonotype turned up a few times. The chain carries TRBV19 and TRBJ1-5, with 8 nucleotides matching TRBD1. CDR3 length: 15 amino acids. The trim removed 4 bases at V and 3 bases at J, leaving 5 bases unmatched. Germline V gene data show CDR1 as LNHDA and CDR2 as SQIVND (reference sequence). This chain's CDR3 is CASSRWTGLNQPQHF. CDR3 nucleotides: TGTGCCAGTAGTAGGTGGACAGGGCTCAATCAGCCCCAGCATTTT. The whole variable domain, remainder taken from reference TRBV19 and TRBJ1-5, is DGGITQSPKYLFRKEGQNVTLSCEQNLNHDAMYWYRQDPGQGLRLIYYSQIVNDFQKGDIAEGYSVSREKKESFPLTVTSAQKNPTAFYLCASSRWTGLNQPQHFGDGTRLSIL.

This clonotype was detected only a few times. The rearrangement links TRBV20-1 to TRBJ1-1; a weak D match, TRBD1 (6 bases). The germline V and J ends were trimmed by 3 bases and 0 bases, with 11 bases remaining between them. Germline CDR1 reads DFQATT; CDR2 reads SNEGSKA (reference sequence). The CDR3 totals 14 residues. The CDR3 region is CSARAGHLNTEAFF. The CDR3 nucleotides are TGCAGTGCTAGGGCGGGACACTTGAACACTGAAGCTTTCTTT.

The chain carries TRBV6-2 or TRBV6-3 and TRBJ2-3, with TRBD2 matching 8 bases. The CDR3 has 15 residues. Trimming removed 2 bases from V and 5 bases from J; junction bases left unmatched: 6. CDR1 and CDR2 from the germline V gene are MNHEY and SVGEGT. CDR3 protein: CASSYGAGAVDTQYF. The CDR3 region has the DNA TGTGCCAGCAGTTACGGAGCGGGGGCGGTAGATACGCAGTATTTT.

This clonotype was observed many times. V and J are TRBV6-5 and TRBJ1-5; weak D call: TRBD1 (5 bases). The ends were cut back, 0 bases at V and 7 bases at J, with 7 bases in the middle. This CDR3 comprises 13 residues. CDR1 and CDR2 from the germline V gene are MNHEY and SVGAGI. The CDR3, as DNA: TGTGCCAGCAGTTACTCGCGGGGCCAGCCCCAGCATTTT. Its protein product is CASSYSRGQPQHF.

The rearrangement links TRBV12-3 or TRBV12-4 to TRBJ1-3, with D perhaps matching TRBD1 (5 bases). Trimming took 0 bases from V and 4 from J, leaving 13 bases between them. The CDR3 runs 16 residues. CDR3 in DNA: TGTGCCAGCAGTTTAGCGGGACCCGTTCTGGGAAACACCATATATTTT. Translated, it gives CASSLAGPVLGNTIYF.

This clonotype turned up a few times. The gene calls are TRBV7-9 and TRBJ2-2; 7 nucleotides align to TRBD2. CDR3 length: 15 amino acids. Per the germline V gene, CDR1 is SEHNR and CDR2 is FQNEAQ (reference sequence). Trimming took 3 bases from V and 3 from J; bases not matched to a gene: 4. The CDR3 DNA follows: TGTGCCAGCAGCTTCCGGGGGGAGTACACCGGGGAGCTGTTTTTT. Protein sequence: CASSFRGEYTGELFF.

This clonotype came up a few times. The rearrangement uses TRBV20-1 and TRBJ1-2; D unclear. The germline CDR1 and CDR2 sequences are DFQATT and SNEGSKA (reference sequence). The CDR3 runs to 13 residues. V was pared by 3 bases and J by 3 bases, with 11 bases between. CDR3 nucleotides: TGCAGTGCTAGTCCGGCCTCAGACTATGGCTACACCTTC. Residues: CSASPASDYGYTF.

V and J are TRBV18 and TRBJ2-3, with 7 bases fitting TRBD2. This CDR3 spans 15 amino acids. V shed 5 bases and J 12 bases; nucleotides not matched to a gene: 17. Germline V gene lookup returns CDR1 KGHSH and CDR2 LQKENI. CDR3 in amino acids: CASSSSGVAAYAQYF. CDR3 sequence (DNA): TGTGCCAGCTCATCCAGCGGGGTAGCGGCCTATGCTCAGTATTTT. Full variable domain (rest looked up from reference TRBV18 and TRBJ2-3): NAGVMQNPRHLVRRRGQEARLRCSPMKGHSHVYWYRQLPEEGLKFMVYLQKENIIDESGMPKERFSAEFPKEGPSILRIQQVVRGDSAAYFCASSSSGVAAYAQYFGPGTRLTVL.

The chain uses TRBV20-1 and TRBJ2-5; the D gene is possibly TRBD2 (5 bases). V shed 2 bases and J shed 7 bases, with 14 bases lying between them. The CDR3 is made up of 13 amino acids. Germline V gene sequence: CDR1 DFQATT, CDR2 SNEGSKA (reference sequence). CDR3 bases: TGCAGTGCTAGATTTCGGACTGCCGGGACCCAGTACTTC. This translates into CSARFRTAGTQYF.

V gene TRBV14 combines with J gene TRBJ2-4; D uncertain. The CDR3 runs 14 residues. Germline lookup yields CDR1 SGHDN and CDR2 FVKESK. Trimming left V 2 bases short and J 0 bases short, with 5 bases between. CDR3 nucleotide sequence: TGTGCCAGCAGCCAAAGCATAGCCAAAAACATTCAGTACTTC. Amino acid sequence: CASSQSIAKNIQYF.

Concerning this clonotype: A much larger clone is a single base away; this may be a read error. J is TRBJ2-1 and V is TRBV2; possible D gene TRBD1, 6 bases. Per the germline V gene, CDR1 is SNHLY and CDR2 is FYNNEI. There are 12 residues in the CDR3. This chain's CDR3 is CTSSQMTGQGIF. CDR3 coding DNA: TGTACCAGCAGTCAGATGACAGGTCAAGGGATCTTC.

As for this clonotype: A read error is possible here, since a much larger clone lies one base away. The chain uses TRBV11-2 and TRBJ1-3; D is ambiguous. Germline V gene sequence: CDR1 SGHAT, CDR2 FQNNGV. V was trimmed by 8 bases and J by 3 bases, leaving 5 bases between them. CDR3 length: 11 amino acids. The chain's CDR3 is CASRLGNTIYF. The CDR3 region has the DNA TGTGCCAGCCGCCTTGGAAACACCATATATTTT.

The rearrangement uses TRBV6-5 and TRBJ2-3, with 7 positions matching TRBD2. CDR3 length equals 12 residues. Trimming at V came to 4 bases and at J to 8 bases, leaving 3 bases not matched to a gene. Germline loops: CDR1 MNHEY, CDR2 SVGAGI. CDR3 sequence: CASSSRTSTQYF. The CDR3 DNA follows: TGTGCCAGCAGTTCCCGGACTAGTACGCAGTATTTT.